A single T cell receptor (beta chain) is shown here with its context. Its antigen remains unknown. This record belongs to a study of CD8+CD57+ T cells in acquired aplastic anemia. For the study at large: Sorted CD4+ and CD8+ cells gave a mean 3.2 ug DNA, range about 0.19 to 27.4 ug. Among healthy donors, CD4+ cells averaged about 11 million reads.

The use of genomic DNA as template underpinned the TCR beta VDJ and CDR3 profiling. TCRdb fed the reads into MiXCR, producing one record per CDR3 protein. The data hold about 130,000 distinct CDR3 sequences, with about 48% observed a single time. Study results and limitations: The study found no significant CD8+ Simpson's diversity difference between patients and controls. The number of CD8+ CDR3 sequences shared by patients and controls was approximately 31.

This CDR3 region has 14 residues. CDR1 is KGHSH, CDR2 LQKENI, per germline. Germline trimming cut 5 bases from V and 4 bases from J; bases unmatched to any gene: 5. V is TRBV18 and J is TRBJ2-1, with 7 bases identical to TRBD1. The specimen was sorted CD4+, CD8+, or CD8+CD57+ T cells (not recorded which) from PBMCs. The TCR comes from a human donor in good health, serving as a control. The CDR3 loop reads CASSKDRQYNEQFF. The CDR3 DNA is TGTGCCAGCTCAAAGGACAGGCAATACAATGAGCAGTTCTTC.